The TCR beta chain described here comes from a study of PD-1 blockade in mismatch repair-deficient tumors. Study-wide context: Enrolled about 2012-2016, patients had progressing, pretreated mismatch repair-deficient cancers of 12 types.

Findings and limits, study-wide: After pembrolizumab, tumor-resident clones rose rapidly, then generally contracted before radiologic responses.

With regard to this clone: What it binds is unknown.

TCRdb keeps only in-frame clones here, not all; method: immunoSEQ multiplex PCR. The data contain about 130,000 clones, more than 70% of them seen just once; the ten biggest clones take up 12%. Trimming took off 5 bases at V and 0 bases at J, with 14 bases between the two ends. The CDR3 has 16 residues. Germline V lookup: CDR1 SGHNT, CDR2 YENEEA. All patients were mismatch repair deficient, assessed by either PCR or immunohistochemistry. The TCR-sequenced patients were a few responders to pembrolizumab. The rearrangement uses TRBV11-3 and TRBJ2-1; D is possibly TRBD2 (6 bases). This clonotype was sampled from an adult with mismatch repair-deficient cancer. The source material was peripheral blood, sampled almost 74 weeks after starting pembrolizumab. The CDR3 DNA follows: TGTGCCAGCAGCGCTCGGGACTTAAGCTCCTACAATGAGCAGTTCTTC. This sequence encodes CASSARDLSSYNEQFF.